A single sample is the source of the 28 T cell receptor beta chains below, sequenced in a study of graft-versus-host responses after intestinal transplantation. No cognate antigen is known for these TCRs. Assay used: immunoSEQ multiplex PCR; TCRdb lists only in-frame clones, some missing. Of more than 65,000 clones detected, about 90% appear once; the ten largest clones hold 1.3%. The sequencing used unstimulated CD8+ T cells sorted from spleen or lymph node cells, collected before intestinal transplant. The source is a human donor who received an intestinal transplant.

The rearrangement uses TRBV27 and TRBJ1-6; no reliable D call. Trimming took off 6 bases at V and 10 bases at J, with 13 bases between the two ends. The CDR3 has 13 amino acids. Germline CDR1 reads MNHEY; CDR2 reads SMNVEV (reference sequence). The DNA of the CDR3 is TGTGCCAGCAGCCCCCGTACGGGGTCACCCCTCCACTTT. Its translation: CASSPRTGSPLHF.

The rearrangement joins TRBV2 to TRBJ1-5, with a weak D call TRBD1 (5 bases). This CDR3 is 14 amino acids long. Germline assignment: CDR1 SNHLY and CDR2 FYNNEI. Trimming cost V 4 bases and J 1 base, with 8 bases left between them. Here the CDR3 reads CASSGGDSNQPQHF. DNA for the CDR3: TGTGCCAGCAGTGGGGGGGACAGCAATCAGCCCCAGCATTTT.

The chain combines TRBV4-1 with TRBJ2-3; TRBD2 matches at 8 bases. This CDR3 contains 15 residues. Germline assignment: CDR1 MGHRA and CDR2 YSYEKL. V lost 3 bases, J lost 1 base, and 3 bases stayed unmatched. CDR3 loop: CASSQGAGGTDTQYF. For the CDR3, the DNA is TGCGCCAGCAGCCAGGGAGCGGGGGGCACAGATACGCAGTATTTT.

This rearrangement joins TRBV27 to TRBJ2-3; 13 bases agree with TRBD2. CDR1 is MNHEY, CDR2 SMNVEV, per germline (reference sequence). The CDR3 consists of 16 residues. Trimming took 5 bases from V and 5 from J; bases not matched to a gene: 7. The CDR3 region is CASSTTSGGAVDTQYF. The DNA of the CDR3 is TGTGCCAGCAGTACAACTAGCGGGGGGGCCGTAGATACGCAGTATTTT.

The V gene is TRBV7-9, the J gene TRBJ1-4; TRBD1 matches at 8 bases. The V segment lost 11 bases and the J segment 2 bases; nucleotides outside the gene matches: 10. This CDR3 spans 15 amino acids. Per the germline V gene, CDR1 is SEHNR and CDR2 is FQNEAQ (reference sequence). CDR3 sequence reads: CAGEGQGWTNEKLFF. The CDR3 coding sequence is TGTGCCGGAGAAGGACAGGGTTGGACTAATGAAAAACTGTTTTTT.

Only one count was recorded for this clone. The chain uses TRBV5-1 and TRBJ2-7; 7 bases line up with TRBD1. Per germline, CDR1 SGHRS and CDR2 YFSETQ. CDR3 length: 15 residues. J lost 5 bases, V lost 0 bases, and 8 bases had no gene match. CDR3 coding DNA: TGCGCCAGCAGCTTGGCCGGGACAGCCATGGACGAGCAGTACTTC. It codes for CASSLAGTAMDEQYF.

The rearrangement uses TRBV11-2 and TRBJ1-4; 9 nucleotides match TRBD1. V shed 5 bases and J 8 bases; nucleotides not matched to a gene: 9. The germline CDR1 and CDR2 sequences are SGHAT and FQNNGV. CDR3 size: 15 residues. The CDR3, as DNA: TGTGCCAGCAGCCCCGGGACAGGGATAGAAGAAAAACTGTTTTTT. This gives the protein CASSPGTGIEEKLFF.

CDR3 in amino acids: CRALGQAREQFF. The CDR3 nucleotides read TGCAGGGCGCTGGGACAGGCTCGTGAGCAGTTCTTC. The J gene is TRBJ2-1, the V gene TRBV29-1, with 8 bases matching TRBD1. The CDR3 has 12 residues. Germline-derived CDR1 and CDR2 are SQVTM and ANQGSEA.

The chain links TRBV6-5 to TRBJ1-2, with 10 bases that match TRBD1. Germline V gene lookup returns CDR1 MNHEY and CDR2 SVGAGI. This CDR3 comprises 14 residues. V trimming: 6 bases; J trimming: 8 bases; junction bases outside the gene matches: 9. DNA for the CDR3: TGTGCCAGCAGGCCCCGACAGGGGGCGTGGGGCTACACCTTC. Translated, it gives CASRPRQGAWGYTF.

The chain uses TRBV7-9 and TRBJ2-2; D may be TRBD2 (5 bases). This CDR3 spans 14 amino acids. The V end was cut by 5 bases, the J end by 6 bases, with 13 bases between. CDR1 and CDR2 (germline): SEHNR, FQNEAQ (reference sequence). CDR3 loop: CASSHARGAGELFF. The DNA of the CDR3 is TGTGCCAGCAGCCATGCACGGGGAGCCGGGGAGCTGTTTTTT.

This clone was seen a few times. This chain uses TRBV10-2 with TRBJ2-7; D gene unclear. This CDR3 contains 14 residues. The V end was cut by 2 bases, the J end by 7 bases, with 15 bases between. Germline V lookup: CDR1 WSHSY, CDR2 SAAADI. The CDR3: CASSEMSRSGEQYF. CDR3 bases: TGCGCCAGCAGTGAGATGTCGAGGTCTGGGGAGCAGTACTTC.

This clone was recorded once. The chain joins TRBV2 to TRBJ1-2; 8 bases are a match to TRBD1. CDR3 size: 13 residues. Germline V lookup: CDR1 SNHLY, CDR2 FYNNEI. With 3 bases clipped from V and 8 bases from J, the junction kept 5 bases outside the gene matches. CDR3 DNA: TGTGCCAGCAGTGACAGGGGGCTAGGAGGCTACACCTTC. It codes for CASSDRGLGGYTF.

By sample share, this clone is medium-sized (0.01 to 0.1%). The rearrangement links TRBV5-6 to TRBJ2-3; possible D gene TRBD1, 6 bases. CDR3 length: 14 residues. V dropped 4 bases and J dropped 3 bases, with 12 bases sitting between them. CDR1 is SGHDT, CDR2 YYEEEE, per germline. The CDR3 bases are TGTGCCAGCAGCCCTGGGACACCTACAGATACGCAGTATTTT. Its protein is CASSPGTPTDTQYF.

V and J are TRBV19 and TRBJ1-1, with D perhaps matching TRBD1 (5 bases). The germline V gene encodes CDR1 LNHDA and CDR2 SQIVND (reference sequence). This CDR3 comprises 12 residues. V was cut by 10 bases and J by 1 base, with 10 bases left in between. The CDR3, as DNA: TGTGCCACTTCCACAGGGAACACTGAAGCTTTCTTT. Encoded protein: CATSTGNTEAFF.

The V and J genes are TRBV7-6 and TRBJ2-3; 8 positions match TRBD1. Losses at the gene ends were 4 bases for V and 3 bases for J; bases not matched to a gene: 6. The CDR3 consists of 15 residues. Germline CDR1 reads SGHVS; CDR2 reads FNYEAQ. The CDR3 loop is CASSWAGGATDTQYF. The CDR3 region has the DNA TGTGCCAGCAGCTGGGCAGGGGGCGCAACAGATACGCAGTATTTT.

This clone has just one count. The J gene is TRBJ1-6, the V gene TRBV2, with D perhaps matching TRBD1 (6 bases). The V gene lost 6 bases and the J gene lost 6 bases, with 15 bases spanning the gap. The CDR3 is 15 residues long. Germline-derived CDR1 and CDR2 are SNHLY and FYNNEI. The CDR3 reads CASRAGGLGNSPLHF. CDR3 sequence (DNA): TGTGCCAGCAGGGCCGGGGGGCTGGGTAATTCACCCCTCCACTTT.

Notes on this clone: The same CDR3 can be traced to other DNA sequences in this sample. The chain uses TRBV6-5 and TRBJ1-1; unclear D gene. CDR1 and CDR2 from the germline V gene are MNHEY and SVGAGI. V was cut by 4 bases and J by 2 bases, with 5 bases left in between. This CDR3 has 12 residues. The DNA for the CDR3 is TGTGCCAGCAGTTCGGGAAACACTGAAGCTTTCTTT. It encodes CASSSGNTEAFF.

The chain recombines TRBV5-1 with TRBJ2-3, with 7 bases matching TRBD2. V shed 5 bases and J 0 bases; nucleotides not matched to a gene: 6. The CDR3 loop spans 15 amino acids. CDR1 is SGHRS and CDR2 is YFSETQ in the germline V gene. The CDR3 coding sequence is TGCGCCAGCAGTTCGCTAGCGGATAGCACAGATACGCAGTATTTT. This translates into CASSSLADSTDTQYF.

The chain is built from TRBV5-6 and TRBJ2-7; D may be TRBD1 (5 bases). The CDR3 is made up of 13 amino acids. The germline CDR1 and CDR2 sequences are SGHDT and YYEEEE. V lost 4 bases to trimming and J lost 3 bases, with 11 bases between them. The CDR3 DNA is TGTGCCAGCAGCCCCGGACATAACTACGAGCAGTACTTC. This sequence encodes CASSPGHNYEQYF.

The V and J genes are TRBV13 and TRBJ1-5, with TRBD1 matching over 7 bases. J was trimmed by 6 bases and V by 1 base; bases with no gene match: 3. This CDR3 is 14 amino acids long. Germline CDR1 and CDR2: PRHDT and FYEKMQ (reference sequence). CDR3: CASSLAAGGQPQHF. The DNA of the CDR3 is TGTGCCAGCAGCTTAGCGGCAGGGGGTCAGCCCCAGCATTTT.

The chain joins TRBV7-9 to TRBJ2-7; the D gene is possibly TRBD1 (7 bases). Trimming cost V 5 bases and J 2 bases, with 16 bases left between them. Germline CDR1 is SEHNR and CDR2 is FQNEAQ (reference sequence). This CDR3 contains 15 residues. The CDR3 nucleotides read TGTGCCAGCAGCCCAAAGGCAGGGGGGCCCTACGAGCAGTACTTC. This encodes CASSPKAGGPYEQYF.

This clone showed up just once. The V call is TRBV11-2, the J call TRBJ2-5, with a possible D match to TRBD1 (5 bases). CDR1 and CDR2 (germline): SGHAT, FQNNGV. Trimming pared 2 bases from V and 2 bases from J, leaving 15 bases between. This CDR3 has 16 residues. The DNA for the CDR3 is TGTGCCAGCAGCTTATACCGGACACCTCAGCAAGAGACCCAGTACTTC. Its translation: CASSLYRTPQQETQYF. Using reference TRBV11-2 and TRBJ2-5 for the parts outside the CDR3, the full variable domain is EAGVAQSPRYKIIEKRQSVAFWCNPISGHATLYWYQQILGQGPKLLIQFQNNGVVDDSQLPKDRFSAERLKGVDSTLKIQPAKLEDSAVYLCASSLYRTPQQETQYFGPGTRLLVL.

This clone was observed once. The rearrangement uses TRBV14 and TRBJ2-7; D not certain. V lost 3 bases, J lost 0 bases, and 12 bases lay in between. The CDR3 sequence is 15 residues long. Germline CDR1 is SGHDN and CDR2 is FVKESK. CDR3 region: CASSHRDSGSYEQYF. CDR3 DNA sequence: TGTGCCAGCAGCCACCGAGACTCGGGCTCCTACGAGCAGTACTTC.

V and J are TRBV21-1 and TRBJ2-7; the table's D gene call, TRBD2, was not cross checked with the DNA. TRBV21-1 is reported as a pseudogene. The CDR3 totals 18 residues. The CDR3: CASIEIRGIESKTYEQYF. The CDR3 DNA follows: TGTGCCAGCATCGAAATCCGGGGGATCGAAAGCAAAACCTACGAGCAGTACTTC.

The chain recombines TRBV15 with TRBJ1-1; no reliable D call. V was shortened by 3 bases and J by 2 bases, with 10 bases between the two germline ends. CDR3 size: 14 residues. The germline gives CDR1 LNHNV, CDR2 YYDKDF (reference sequence). The CDR3 DNA follows: TGTGCCACCAGCAGCGGAACTACAAACACTGAAGCTTTCTTT. Its translation is CATSSGTTNTEAFF. Together with reference TRBV15 and TRBJ1-1, the CDR3 gives the full variable domain: DAMVIQNPRYQVTQFGKPVTLSCSQTLNHNVMYWYQQKSSQAPKLLFHYYDKDFNNEADTPDNFQSRRPNTSFCFLDIRSPGLGDTAMYLCATSSGTTNTEAFFGQGTRLTVV.

The chain recombines TRBV9 with TRBJ2-1, with 14 bases fitting TRBD2. This CDR3 region has 17 residues. J lost 8 bases, V lost 4 bases, and 11 bases had no gene match. Germline values: CDR1 SGDLS, CDR2 YYNGEE. The CDR3 DNA sequence: TGTGCCAGCAGCCCGAGGACTAGCGGGGGGCCAGTGGATGAGCAGTTCTTC. Protein product: CASSPRTSGGPVDEQFF.

The V gene is TRBV7-9, the J gene TRBJ1-1, with D possibly matching TRBD1 (5 bases). Germline V lookup: CDR1 SEHNR, CDR2 FQNEAQ (reference sequence). This CDR3 spans 16 amino acids. Trimming removed 4 bases at V and 1 base at J, with 16 bases between. CDR3 residues: CASSSPTVIPNTEAFF. For the CDR3, the DNA is TGTGCCAGCAGCTCCCCGACAGTGATCCCGAACACTGAAGCTTTCTTT. Together with reference TRBV7-9 and TRBJ1-1, the CDR3 gives the full variable domain: DTGVSQNPRHKITKRGQNVTFRCDPISEHNRLYWYRQTLGQGPEFLTYFQNEAQLEKSRLLSDRFSAERPKGSFSTLEIQRTEQGDSAMYLCASSSPTVIPNTEAFFGQGTRLTVV.

The chain joins TRBV6-5 to TRBJ2-5; 10 positions match TRBD2. The CDR3 loop spans 16 amino acids. J lost 5 bases, V lost 1 base, and 7 bases had no gene match. CDR1 is MNHEY and CDR2 is SVGAGI in the germline V gene. The CDR3 sequence: CASSYYSGGAGETQYF. The CDR3 coding sequence is TGTGCCAGCAGTTACTACAGCGGGGGGGCCGGGGAGACCCAGTACTTC.